This entry is about one TCR beta chain. Which antigen it targets is not known. There are no base qualities to consult, and no much larger clone falls within one base. The CDR3 regions of human TCRbeta chains were subjected to immunosequencing. Per the authors' processing: TCRs in the repertoires were compared against a reference library of SARS-CoV-2-specific TCRs that had been generated with the MIRA antigen-specificity platform. Breadth meant the fraction of unique TCRs that were SARS-CoV-2-associated, whereas depth meant the fraction of total T cells that were SARS-CoV-2-associated. Using the MIRA data, every spike-specific TCR was mapped to the spike region that the TCR reacted to and assigned to either a CD4 or a CD8 class. Log10-transformed breadth and depth values were compared by one-way ANOVA with Sidak's multiple comparisons tests. TCRdb took over this immuneACCESS table, retaining in-frame rearrangements with V and J assigned. Such tables are incomplete; in checked studies, under half of the missing clones stem from an unresolved V gene, and the remainder is unexplained. Clone size and the V and J calls come from that table; the DNA yielded D and trimming. Here the sample has some 140,000 clones; around 93% occur a single time. The ten largest clones represent approximately 2.6% of the sample.

This sample was taken from a study of T cell responses to AZD1222 COVID-19 vaccine (dated by TCRdb to about 2021). Notes on the research overall: AZD1222 recipients with second doses at about 4 weeks or about 12 weeks were pooled, because spike-specific TCR depth and breadth did not differ between schedules. TCR sequencing was performed for about 250 trial participants, of whom around 200 were given two doses of AZD1222 and around 26 were given two doses of MenACWY control vaccine. Trial participants were enrolled by age into 18-55, 56-69 and 70-plus year subgroups, with roughly 160, 29 and 62 TCR-sequenced participants respectively. Results the study describes overall, beyond this receptor: In the small 56-69-year group, the increase in depth fell short of significance, most likely because of low power. Nearly half of unique spike-specific TCRs reportedly recognized epitopes outside regions mutated in the B.1.351 and B.1.1.7 variants. Conclusions about previously exposed vaccinees are limited because only six or seven AZD1222 recipients were SARS-CoV-2 seropositive at baseline. The whole spike protein was spanned by vaccine-associated CD4 TCRs, and dominant responses were seen in regions 160-218 and 743-854. Because no samples from the day 14 peak response were available, repertoires could be characterized only after the peak T cell response. After two AZD1222 doses, spike-specific TCR breadth and depth were significantly higher than at day 0 and than in MenACWY recipients. Most participants were white British and females outnumbered males, and the authors suggested that clonal diversity may have been underestimated.

Read against the paper, the sample's time point label means: baseline before first vaccination. The vaccinee samples were drawn from two UK trials, COV001 and COV002, one of which was a single-blind randomized controlled phase 2/3 trial testing AZD1222 (ChAdOx1 nCoV-19) in healthy adults. For TCRbeta chain sequencing, PBMC samples from trial participants were taken at day 0 and at day 28 after the second dose. CDR3 length: 15 amino acids, cysteine to phenylalanine. Solely the CDR3 DNA is kept, with 45 bases framed from the first base. V drops 2 bases and J drops 1 base, leaving 9 bases in between. CDR1 and CDR2, looked up from the germline V gene, are MDHEN and SYDVKM.

The chain joins TRBV28 to TRBJ1-5; no D gene call is confident. This sequence was found in an adult in good health. The sample in question was peripheral blood, obtained on day 0 of AZD1222 vaccination. The DNA sequence is as follows: TGTGCCAGCAGTTTACCGGCGGAAAGCAATCAGCCCCAGCATTTT. Translation gives CASSLPAESNQPQHF. With all but the CDR3 taken from the reference TRBV28 and TRBJ1-5 genes, the full variable domain is: DVKVTQSSRYLVKRTGEKVFLECVQDMDHENMFWYRQDPGLGLRLIYFSYDVKMKEKGDIPEGYSVSREKKERFSLILESASTNQTSMYLCASSLPAESNQPQHFGDGTRLSIL.